This T cell receptor (beta chain) was captured by sequencing in a study of cytotoxic CD8 clonotypes in ibrutinib-treated CLL. Looked up from germline, CDR1 is SGHRS and CDR2 is YFSETQ. Trimming pared 1 base from V and 8 bases from J, leaving 9 bases between. The CDR3 has 12 residues. Depths of 1 in 200,000 to 1 in 1 million T cells were the sequencing target. Here immunoSEQ multiplex PCR was the method, and the copy in TCRdb shows in-frame clones only, minus some. This table has tens of thousands of clones, 45% to 60% appearing once. The sequence was collected from a human donor with chronic lymphocytic leukemia. The rearrangement links TRBV5-1 to TRBJ1-2; TRBD1 might be the D (5 bases). The material was PBMCs, obtained before ibrutinib treatment. The CDR3 DNA reads TGCGCCAGCAGCTTGCAGGGAGGAGGCTACACCTTC. Residues: CASSLQGGGYTF. Based on the CDR3 plus reference TRBV5-1 and TRBJ1-2, the full variable domain is KAGVTQTPRYLIKTRGQQVTLSCSPISGHRSVSWYQQTPGQGLQFLFEYFSETQRNKGNFPGRFSGRQFSNSRSEMNVSTLELGDSALYLCASSLQGGGYTFGSGTRLTVV.